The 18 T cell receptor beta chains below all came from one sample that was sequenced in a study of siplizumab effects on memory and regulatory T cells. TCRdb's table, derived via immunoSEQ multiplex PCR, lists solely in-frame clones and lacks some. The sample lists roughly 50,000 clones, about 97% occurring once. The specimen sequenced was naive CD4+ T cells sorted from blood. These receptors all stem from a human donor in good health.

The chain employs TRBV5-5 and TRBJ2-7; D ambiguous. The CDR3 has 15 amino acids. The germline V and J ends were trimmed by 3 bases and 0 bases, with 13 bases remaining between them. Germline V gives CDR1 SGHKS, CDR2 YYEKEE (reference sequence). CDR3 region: CASSSPLAVSYEQYF. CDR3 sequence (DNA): TGTGCCAGCAGCTCCCCCTTAGCCGTCTCCTACGAGCAGTACTTC.

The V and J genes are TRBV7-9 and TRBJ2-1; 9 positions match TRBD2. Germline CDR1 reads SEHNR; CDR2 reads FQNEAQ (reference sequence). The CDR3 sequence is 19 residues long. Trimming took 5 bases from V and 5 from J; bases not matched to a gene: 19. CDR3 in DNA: TGTGCCAGCAGCCCAGCTACTTCGCTAGCGGGAACGACCCACAATGAGCAGTTCTTC. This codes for CASSPATSLAGTTHNEQFF.

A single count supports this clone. The CDR3 DNA follows: TGCAGCCAGGGACAGGGCCGATGGAATGAGCAGTTCTTC. Residues: CSQGQGRWNEQFF. V usage is TRBV29-1 and J usage is TRBJ2-1; 9 positions agree with TRBD1. The germline V gene has CDR1 SQVTM and CDR2 ANQGSEA. The V gene end was trimmed by 8 bases and the J gene end by 7 bases; junction bases not matched to a gene: 9. The CDR3 runs to 13 residues.

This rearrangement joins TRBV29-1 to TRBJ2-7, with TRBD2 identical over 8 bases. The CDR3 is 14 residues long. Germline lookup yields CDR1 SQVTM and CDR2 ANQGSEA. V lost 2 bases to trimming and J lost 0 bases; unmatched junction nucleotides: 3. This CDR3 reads CSVERSGSSYEQYF. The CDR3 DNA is TGCAGCGTTGAAAGAAGCGGGAGCTCCTACGAGCAGTACTTC.

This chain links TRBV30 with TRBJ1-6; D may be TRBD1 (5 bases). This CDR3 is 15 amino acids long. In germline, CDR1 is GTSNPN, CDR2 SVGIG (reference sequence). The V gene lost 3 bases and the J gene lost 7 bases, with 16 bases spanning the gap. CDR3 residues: CAWRSPGTLNSPLHF. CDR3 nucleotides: TGTGCCTGGAGGAGTCCCGGGACGCTCAATTCACCCCTCCACTTT.

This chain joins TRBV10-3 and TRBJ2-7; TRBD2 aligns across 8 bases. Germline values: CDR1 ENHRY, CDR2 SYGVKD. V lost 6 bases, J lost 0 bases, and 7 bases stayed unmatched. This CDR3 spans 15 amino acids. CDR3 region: CAISGGASGSYEQYF. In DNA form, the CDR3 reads TGTGCCATCAGCGGGGGGGCTAGCGGCTCCTACGAGCAGTACTTC.

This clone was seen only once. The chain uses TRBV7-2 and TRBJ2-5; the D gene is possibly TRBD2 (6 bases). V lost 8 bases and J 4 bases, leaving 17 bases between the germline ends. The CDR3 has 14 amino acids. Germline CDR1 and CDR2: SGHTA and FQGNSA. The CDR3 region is CASSRGRRTETQYF. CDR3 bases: TGTGCCAGCTCGAGAGGGAGGAGGACAGAGACCCAGTACTTC.

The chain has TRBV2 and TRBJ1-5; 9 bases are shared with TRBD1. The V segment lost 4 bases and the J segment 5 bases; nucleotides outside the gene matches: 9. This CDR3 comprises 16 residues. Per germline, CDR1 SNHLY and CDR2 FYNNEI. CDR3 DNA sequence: TGTGCCAGCAGTGGGCAACCGGGACAGGGCTATCAGCCCCAGCATTTT. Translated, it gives CASSGQPGQGYQPQHF.

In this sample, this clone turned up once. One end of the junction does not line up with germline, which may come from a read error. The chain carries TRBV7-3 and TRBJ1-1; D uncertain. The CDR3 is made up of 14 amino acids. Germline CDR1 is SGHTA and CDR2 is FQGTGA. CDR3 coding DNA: TGTGCCAGCAGCTTATTGGGCAGAAACATTGAAGCTTTCTTT. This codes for CASSLLGRNIEAFF.

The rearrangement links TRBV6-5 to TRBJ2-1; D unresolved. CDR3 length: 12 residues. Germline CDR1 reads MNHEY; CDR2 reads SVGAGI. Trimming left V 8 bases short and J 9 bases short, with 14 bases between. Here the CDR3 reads CASGRGTTEQFF. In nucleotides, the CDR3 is TGTGCCAGCGGTAGAGGAACCACTGAGCAGTTCTTC.

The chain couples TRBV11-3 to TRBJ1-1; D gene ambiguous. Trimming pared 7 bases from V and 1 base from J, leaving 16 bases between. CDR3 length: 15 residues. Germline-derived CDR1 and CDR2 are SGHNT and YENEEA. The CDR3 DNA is TGTGCCAGCAACGGGCCCACCCCACAGAACACTGAAGCTTTCTTT. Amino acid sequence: CASNGPTPQNTEAFF.

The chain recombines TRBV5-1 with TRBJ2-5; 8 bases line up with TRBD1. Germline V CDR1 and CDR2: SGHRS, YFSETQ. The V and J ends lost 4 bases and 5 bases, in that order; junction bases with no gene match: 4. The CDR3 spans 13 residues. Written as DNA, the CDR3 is TGCGCCAGCAGCCCTGGACAGGGCGAGACCCAGTACTTC. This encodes CASSPGQGETQYF.

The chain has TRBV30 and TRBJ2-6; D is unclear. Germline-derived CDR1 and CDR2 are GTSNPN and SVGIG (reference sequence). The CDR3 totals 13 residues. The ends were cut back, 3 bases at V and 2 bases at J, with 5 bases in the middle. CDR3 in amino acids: CAWRNAGANVLTF. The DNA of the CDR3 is TGTGCCTGGAGGAACGCTGGGGCCAACGTCCTGACTTTC.

CDR3 loop: CSAMSGNTIYF. The CDR3 DNA follows: TGCAGTGCCATGTCTGGAAACACCATATATTTT. V gene TRBV20-1 combines with J gene TRBJ1-3; no reliable D call. The germline V and J ends were trimmed by 6 bases and 1 base, with 4 bases remaining between them. The germline V gene has CDR1 DFQATT and CDR2 SNEGSKA (reference sequence). This CDR3 has 11 residues.

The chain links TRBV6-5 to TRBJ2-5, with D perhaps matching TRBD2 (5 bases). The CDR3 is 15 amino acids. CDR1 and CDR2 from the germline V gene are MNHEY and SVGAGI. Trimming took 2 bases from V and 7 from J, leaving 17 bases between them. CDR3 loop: CASSYSPGTLGTQYF. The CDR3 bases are TGTGCCAGCAGTTACAGTCCGGGAACCTTAGGGACCCAGTACTTC.

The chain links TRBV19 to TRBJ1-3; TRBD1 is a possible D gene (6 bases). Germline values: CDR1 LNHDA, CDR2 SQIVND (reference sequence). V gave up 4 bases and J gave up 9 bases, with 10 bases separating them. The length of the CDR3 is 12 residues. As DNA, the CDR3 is TGTGCCAGTAGTACGCCAGGGGTCACCATATATTTT. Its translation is CASSTPGVTIYF.

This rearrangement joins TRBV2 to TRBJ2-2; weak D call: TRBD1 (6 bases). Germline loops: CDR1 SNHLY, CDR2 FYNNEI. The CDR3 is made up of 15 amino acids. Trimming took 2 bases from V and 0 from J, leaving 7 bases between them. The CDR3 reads CASSEYRANTGELFF. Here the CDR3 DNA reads TGTGCCAGCAGTGAATACAGGGCGAACACCGGGGAGCTGTTTTTT.

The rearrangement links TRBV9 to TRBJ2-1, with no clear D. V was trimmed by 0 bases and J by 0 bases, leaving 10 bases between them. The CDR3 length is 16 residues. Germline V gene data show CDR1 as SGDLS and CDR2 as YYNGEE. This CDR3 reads CASSVAIQNSYNEQFF. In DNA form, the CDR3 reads TGTGCCAGCAGCGTAGCTATCCAGAACTCCTACAATGAGCAGTTCTTC.